Below are 9 T cell receptor delta chains sequenced from a single sample in a study of Vγ9Vδ2 T cells in congenital toxoplasmosis. cDNA was made by template-switch reverse transcription with TRGC- and TRDC-specific primers in one tube. Both the TRGC1 and TRGC2 constant genes were targeted by the TRGC primer. TCRdb re-processed the reads via CATT. The sample lists 990 or so delta-chain clones, around a sixth occurring once. The specimen sequenced was gamma-delta T cells from blood. These receptors were obtained from a child under 10 years old born to a mother with Toxoplasma gondii infection during pregnancy, either congenitally infected or uninfected (not recorded which).

This clone was seen a few times. This could be a read error, since a much larger clone is one nucleotide away. V usage is TRDV1 and J usage is TRDJ1; D uncertain. Trimming removed 2 bases from V and 0 bases from J, with 19 bases in between. The length of the CDR3 is 18 residues. CDR1 and CDR2 (germline): TSWWSYY, QGS. The CDR3 protein is CALGEFWVSIEYTDKLIF. The CDR3 DNA reads TGTGCTCTTGGGGAATTTTGGGTCTCGATAGAGTACACCGATAAACTCATCTTT.

This clone was recorded a few times. This may be a read error, as it is one base from a much larger clone. This chain joins TRDV1 and TRDJ2; the match to TRDD3 covers 8 bases. CDR3 length: 25 residues. Germline CDR1 reads TSWWSYY; CDR2 reads QGS. The V gene end was trimmed by 0 bases and the J gene end by 0 bases; junction bases not matched to a gene: 27. The CDR3 sequence: CALGELMSGFHQLLGVHSLTAQLFF. CDR3 in DNA: TGTGCTCTTGGGGAACTTATGTCGGGGTTCCACCAATTACTGGGGGTCCACTCTTTGACAGCACAACTCTTCTTT.

This clone was seen a handful of times. A much larger clone is a single base away; this may be a read error. The chain combines TRDV1 with TRDJ1; D remains unclear. The J gene, missing from TCRdb, was assigned here through DNA to germline matching. Germline V gene lookup returns CDR1 TSWWSYY and CDR2 QGS. Trimming took 0 bases from V and 0 from J, leaving 26 bases between them. The CDR3 length is 21 residues. The CDR3, as DNA: TGTGCTCTTGGGGAACTGACTCGCCGCTTTCCGGACCACCAGTACACCGATAAACTCATCTTT. This encodes CALGELTRRFPDHQYTDKLIF.

Within the sample, this clone is large. The chain uses TRAV38-2/DV8 and TRDJ1; no definite D call. Germline V lookup: CDR1 TSESDYY, CDR2 QEAYKQQN. V lost 5 bases and J lost 3, with 20 bases in between. The CDR3 length is 16 residues. The CDR3 loop is CAYRSISRSMSDKLIF. CDR3 in DNA: TGTGCTTATAGATCCATTTCTCGAAGTATGTCCGATAAACTCATCTTT.

By share, this clone counts as large. The V gene is TRDV2, the J gene TRDJ3; D remains ambiguous. V was cut by 3 bases and J by 0 bases, with 20 bases left in between. Germline V gives CDR1 GEAIGNYY, CDR2 EKD. The CDR3 runs 20 residues. The CDR3 DNA follows: TGTGCCTGTGACCGCATCTCGCAGGATCCCCTCTCCTGGGACACCCGACAGATGTTTTTC. Its translation: CACDRISQDPLSWDTRQMFF.

This clone is medium-sized by share. The V gene is TRDV2, the J gene TRDJ1; 10 bases align to TRDD3. TCRdb offers no J gene call, so here the DNA was matched to germline to obtain one. The CDR3 has 17 residues. Trimming removed 0 bases from V and 3 bases from J; junction bases left unmatched: 9. Germline CDR1 and CDR2: GEAIGNYY and EKD. In DNA form, the CDR3 reads TGTGCCTGTGACACCGTTGGCTGGGGGGATACGCCCGATAAACTCATCTTT. As protein: CACDTVGWGDTPDKLIF.

A note on this clone: This may stem from a read error, because a much larger clone lies one nucleotide away. The chain employs TRDV2 and TRDJ3; TRDD3 matches 10 bases. Matching the DNA to germline supplied the J gene, which TCRdb does not give. CDR1 and CDR2 from the germline V gene are GEAIGNYY and EKD. The CDR3 is made up of 19 amino acids. The trim removed 0 bases at V and 5 bases at J, leaving 9 bases unmatched. The CDR3 region is CACDTVPTGGSRDTRQMFF. CDR3 nucleotides: TGTGCCTGTGACACCGTACCGACTGGGGGATCCAGGGACACCCGACAGATGTTTTTC.

A single count supports this clone. A single base separates this from a much larger clone, so it may be a read error. This chain connects TRDV2 to TRDJ1, with D possibly TRDD3 on 6 matching bases. The J gene, not given by TCRdb, was assigned here from a germline match of the nucleotide sequence. The V end lost 0 bases, the J end lost 0 bases, and 22 bases lay between the germline ends. The germline V gene encodes CDR1 GEAIGNYY and CDR2 EKD. The CDR3 length is 19 residues. CDR3 sequence: CACDTLPTGGAGYTDKLIF. For the CDR3, the DNA is TGTGCCTGTGACACCCTACCCACGGGGGGAGCGGGGTACACCGATAAACTCATCTTT.

This clone is medium-sized in the sample. The chain joins TRDV2 to TRDJ3, with a possible D match to TRDD3 (5 bases). Germline V CDR1 and CDR2: GEAIGNYY, EKD. The CDR3 contains 20 residues. The V end was cut by 2 bases, the J end by 0 bases, with 19 bases between. The CDR3 sequence: CACDKVSGGLSSWDTRQMFF. In nucleotides, the CDR3 is TGTGCCTGTGACAAGGTATCCGGGGGTCTTAGCTCCTGGGACACCCGACAGATGTTTTTC.